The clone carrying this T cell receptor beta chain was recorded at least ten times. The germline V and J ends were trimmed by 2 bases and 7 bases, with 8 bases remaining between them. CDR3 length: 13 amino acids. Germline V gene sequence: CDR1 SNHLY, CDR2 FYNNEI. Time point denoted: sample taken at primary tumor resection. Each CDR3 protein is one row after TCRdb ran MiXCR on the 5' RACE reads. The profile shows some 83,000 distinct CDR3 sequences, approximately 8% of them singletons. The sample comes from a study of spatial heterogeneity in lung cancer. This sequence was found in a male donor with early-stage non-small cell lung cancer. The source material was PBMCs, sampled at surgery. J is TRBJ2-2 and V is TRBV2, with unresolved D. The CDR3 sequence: CASSEQGHGELFF. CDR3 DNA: TGTGCCAGCAGTGAACAAGGGCACGGGGAGCTGTTTTTT.